This T cell receptor (beta chain) was retrieved from a study of breast tumors, draining lymph nodes, adjacent tissues. Between the trimmed V and J ends, which lost 5 bases and 4 bases, there was a span of 12 bases. This CDR3 is 13 amino acids long. Germline assignment: CDR1 MNHEY and CDR2 SMNVEV (reference sequence). This clonotype was counted ten times or more. TCRdb processed the multiplex PCR reads anew with MiXCR; each CDR3 protein has one entry. The sample gives roughly 100,000 distinct CDR3 sequences, around 30% of which show up once; 5.5% to 7% is in the top ten. The lymph nodes were axillary draining lymph nodes from breast cancer patients.

Material: axillary lymph node tissue. The TCR comes from a female donor with breast cancer. Some clones in this sample may be carry-over from other donors' samples. V gene TRBV27 combines with J gene TRBJ2-7, with D perhaps being TRBD1 or TRBD2 (5 bases each). CDR3 amino acids: CASSKWDVYEQYF. The CDR3 nucleotides read TGTGCCAGCAGTAAGTGGGACGTTTACGAGCAGTACTTC.